The 28 T cell receptor beta chains in this list originate from one sample, sequenced in a study of CD8 T cells in ankylosing spondylitis. Using its own MiXCR run on the 5' RACE reads, TCRdb lists one record per CDR3 protein. The sample has more than 150,000 distinct CDR3 sequences, 10% to 15% seen once; the top ten hold approximately 9.9%. Sequenced sample: blood, either unsorted or a sorted T cell fraction (not recorded which). These receptors were obtained from a female donor with ankylosing spondylitis or in good health (not recorded which).

This clonotype was detected many times. V usage is TRBV28 and J usage is TRBJ1-1; TRBD1 aligns across 8 bases. V dropped 0 bases and J dropped 0; count of bases not matched to a gene: 6. The germline gives CDR1 MDHEN, CDR2 SYDVKM. This CDR3 has 17 amino acids. CDR3 loop: CASSLWGDRGMNTEAFF. The CDR3 region has the DNA TGTGCCAGCAGTTTATGGGGCGACAGGGGAATGAACACTGAAGCTTTCTTT.

This clonotype appeared many times. The V call is TRBV29-1, the J call TRBJ2-1; D gene uncertain. The germline CDR1 and CDR2 sequences are SQVTM and ANQGSEA. V lost 8 bases and J lost 0, with 8 bases in between. This CDR3 spans 12 amino acids. The CDR3 spells CSRLNSYNEQFF. The CDR3 DNA is TGCAGCCGTCTTAACTCCTACAATGAGCAGTTCTTC.

This clonotype was observed at least ten times. The genes are TRBV12-3 or TRBV12-4 and TRBJ1-3; no definite D call. This CDR3 region has 14 residues. Trimming stripped 3 bases from V and 0 bases from J, with 6 bases between. For the CDR3, the DNA is TGTGCCAGCAGTTTCTCAATCTCTGGAAACACCATATATTTT. Amino acid sequence: CASSFSISGNTIYF.

This clonotype was seen at least ten times. The V gene is TRBV10-3, the J gene TRBJ1-6; no reliable D call. CDR1 and CDR2 (germline): ENHRY, SYGVKD. The CDR3 is made up of 15 amino acids. The V gene lost 11 bases and the J gene lost 5 bases, with 19 bases spanning the gap. The CDR3 region is CASRALPVDNSPLHF. Written as DNA, the CDR3 is TGTGCCTCCCGGGCCTTACCGGTCGATAATTCACCCCTCCACTTT.

The chain carries TRBV12-3 or TRBV12-4 and TRBJ2-7; D remains ambiguous. The length of the CDR3 is 12 residues. V dropped 2 bases and J dropped 5 bases, with 7 bases sitting between them. The CDR3 protein is CASSLMGHEQYF. The DNA for the CDR3 is TGTGCCAGCAGTTTAATGGGTCACGAGCAGTACTTC.

Worth noting for this clonotype: This may be a read error: a much more frequent sequence differs by one nucleotide. The CDR3 DNA follows: TGTACCAGCAGTCTACTAGGGAGGGTGGAGACCCAGTACTTC. Translation gives CTSSLLGRVETQYF. The chain couples TRBV12-3 or TRBV12-4 to TRBJ2-5, with 7 nucleotides matching TRBD2. This CDR3 is 14 amino acids long.

The chain carries TRBV30 and TRBJ2-1; D remains ambiguous. The length of the CDR3 is 13 residues. Between the trimmed V and J ends, which lost 1 base and 6 bases, there was a span of 10 bases. In germline, CDR1 is GTSNPN, CDR2 SVGIG (reference sequence). The CDR3 region is CAWSGGPLNEQFF. For the CDR3, the DNA is TGTGCCTGGAGTGGTGGGCCGCTCAATGAGCAGTTCTTC. The whole variable domain, remainder taken from reference TRBV30 and TRBJ2-1, is SQTIHQWPATLVQPVGSPLSLECTVEGTSNPNLYWYRQAAGRGLQLLFYSVGIGQISSEVPQNLSASRPQDRQFILSSKKLLLSDSGFYLCAWSGGPLNEQFFGPGTRLTVL.

This clonotype was recorded many times. The V and J genes are TRBV29-1 and TRBJ2-1, with D maybe TRBD1 (6 bases). CDR1 is SQVTM and CDR2 is ANQGSEA in the germline V gene. Trimming left V 4 bases short and J 0 bases short, with 19 bases between. The CDR3 sequence is 17 residues long. The CDR3 bases are TGCAGCGTTGCTGGAACCGGGACATGGAGCTCCTACAATGAGCAGTTCTTC. Translated: CSVAGTGTWSSYNEQFF.

The table lists this clonotype with a few counts. The J gene is TRBJ2-4, the V gene TRBV7-2, with a possible D match to TRBD1 (5 bases). Trimming took 4 bases from V and 0 from J, leaving 10 bases between them. The germline V gene encodes CDR1 SGHTA and CDR2 FQGNSA. The CDR3 runs to 15 residues. In DNA, the CDR3 is TGTGCCAGCAGCTCCGCAGGGCTAGCCAAAAACATTCAGTACTTC. Translating it yields CASSSAGLAKNIQYF.

This rearrangement joins TRBV6-2 or TRBV6-3 to TRBJ2-3; the match to TRBD2 covers 10 bases. Unmatched junction bases numbered 5, after V lost 4 bases and J lost 1 base. Germline-derived CDR1 and CDR2 are MNHEY and SVGEGT. CDR3 length: 16 residues. CDR3 in amino acids: CASSSSSGGRTDTQYF. The CDR3 DNA follows: TGTGCCAGCAGTTCATCTAGCGGGGGACGCACAGATACGCAGTATTTT.

This clonotype was detected ten times or more. The rearrangement uses TRBV12-3 or TRBV12-4 and TRBJ1-5; D possibly corresponds to TRBD1 (5 bases). V gave up 9 bases and J gave up 0 bases, with 9 bases separating them. There are 13 residues in the CDR3. The CDR3 region is CASRGYSNQPQHF. DNA of the CDR3: TGTGCCAGTCGGGGGTATAGCAATCAGCCCCAGCATTTT.

CDR3 in DNA: TGTGCCAGCGCCACACAAGTGACCAACACCGGGGAGCTGTTTTTT. This codes for CASATQVTNTGELFF. This sequence joins TRBV19 and TRBJ2-2; D gene uncertain. Germline V lookup: CDR1 LNHDA, CDR2 SQIVND (reference sequence). The CDR3 is made up of 15 amino acids. The V end lost 9 bases, the J end lost 2 bases, and 16 bases lay between the germline ends.

This clonotype was seen repeatedly, ten times or more. The rearrangement uses TRBV29-1 and TRBJ2-3, with a tentative D call TRBD1 (6 bases). Trimming shortened V by 6 bases and J by 0 bases, and 10 bases separated the two germline ends. The CDR3 runs 13 residues. Germline CDR1 reads SQVTM; CDR2 reads ANQGSEA. For the CDR3, the DNA is TGCAGCGTAGCGCAGGGGAGCACAGATACGCAGTATTTT. Its protein is CSVAQGSTDTQYF.

This clonotype occurred many times. This rearrangement joins TRBV7-3 to TRBJ1-1; D is ambiguous. This CDR3 is built from 13 residues. Germline V gene sequence: CDR1 SGHTA, CDR2 FQGTGA. Trimming took off 2 bases at V and 4 bases at J, with 8 bases between the two ends. The CDR3 nucleotides are TGTGCCAGCAGCTTACTAGTGGGCACTGAAGCTTTCTTT. It encodes CASSLLVGTEAFF.

The chain recombines TRBV9 with TRBJ2-3, with D unresolved. V was pared by 3 bases and J by 2 bases, with 19 bases between. The CDR3 consists of 17 residues. Per the germline V gene, CDR1 is SGDLS and CDR2 is YYNGEE. CDR3 sequence reads: CASSARIASVSTDTQYF. The DNA of the CDR3 is TGTGCCAGCAGCGCCCGTATCGCCTCGGTGTCCACAGATACGCAGTATTTT. The variable domain in full, completed from reference TRBV9 and TRBJ2-3, reads DSGVTQTPKHLITATGQRVTLRCSPRSGDLSVYWYQQSLDQGLQFLIQYYNGEERAKGNILERFSAQQFPDLHSELNLSSLELGDSALYFCASSARIASVSTDTQYFGPGTRLTVL.

V usage is TRBV7-3 and J usage is TRBJ1-1, with D hard to call. This CDR3 has 13 amino acids. Trimming took off 5 bases at V and 1 base at J, with 8 bases between the two ends. The germline V gene encodes CDR1 SGHTA and CDR2 FQGTGA. In DNA form, the CDR3 reads TGTGCCAGCAGCACCCGACAGAACACTGAAGCTTTCTTT. This translates into CASSTRQNTEAFF. Variable domain in full (rest from reference TRBV7-3 and TRBJ1-1): GAGVSQTPSNKVTEKGKYVELRCDPISGHTALYWYRQSLGQGPEFLIYFQGTGAADDSGLPNDRFFAVRPEGSVSTLKIQRTERGDSAVYLCASSTRQNTEAFFGQGTRLTVV.

The CDR3 coding sequence is TGTGCCAGCAGCTCTGAGGATACGCAGTATTTT. Protein sequence: CASSSEDTQYF. The rearrangement uses TRBV28 and TRBJ2-3; D call uncertain. The length of the CDR3 is 11 residues. Germline V gene lookup returns CDR1 MDHEN and CDR2 SYDVKM. Trimming left V 6 bases short and J 6 bases short, with 7 bases between.

This clonotype was recorded at least ten times. V gene TRBV10-3 combines with J gene TRBJ2-7, with 10 bases identical to TRBD2. V dropped 6 bases and J dropped 3; count of bases not matched to a gene: 8. This CDR3 contains 15 residues. Germline V gene lookup returns CDR1 ENHRY and CDR2 SYGVKD. Written as DNA, the CDR3 is TGTGCCATCAGCGCGGGACTAGCGAGTAACTACGAGCAGTACTTC. Translation gives CAISAGLASNYEQYF.

This clonotype was observed a handful of times. This sequence joins TRBV20-1 and TRBJ1-3; TRBD1 might be the D (5 bases). The CDR3 runs to 16 residues. V lost 0 bases to trimming and J lost 4 bases, with 16 bases between them. CDR1 is DFQATT, CDR2 SNEGSKA, per germline (reference sequence). The CDR3 DNA sequence: TGCAGTGCTAGAGATGCGTTCGGGGCAGTGGGAAACACCATATATTTT. It codes for CSARDAFGAVGNTIYF.

This clonotype was picked up many times. This chain joins TRBV7-2 and TRBJ1-1, with unresolved D. The CDR3 totals 12 residues. Germline assignment: CDR1 SGHTA and CDR2 FQGNSA. Trimming removed 1 base from V and 7 bases from J, with 7 bases in between. The CDR3 reads CASSLVSFEAFF. In DNA form, the CDR3 reads TGTGCCAGCAGCTTAGTCAGCTTTGAAGCTTTCTTT.

The genes are TRBV7-6 and TRBJ2-7; no clear D. The germline V gene encodes CDR1 SGHVS and CDR2 FNYEAQ. V was pared by 1 base and J by 1 base, with 14 bases between. CDR3 size: 16 residues. This CDR3 is CASSLGQAPDSYEQYF. CDR3 nucleotides: TGTGCCAGCAGCTTAGGTCAGGCCCCAGATTCCTACGAGCAGTACTTC.

V usage is TRBV28 and J usage is TRBJ2-2; D possibly corresponds to TRBD1 (5 bases). The CDR3 runs to 15 residues. Trimming took off 6 bases at V and 4 bases at J, with 15 bases between the two ends. Germline assignment: CDR1 MDHEN and CDR2 SYDVKM. For the CDR3, the DNA is TGTGCCAGCAGGGTGAGGCAGGGTCCCACCGGGGAGCTGTTTTTT. This codes for CASRVRQGPTGELFF.

This clonotype was picked up many times. The J gene is TRBJ2-3, the V gene TRBV6-2 or TRBV6-3; 7 bases fit TRBD2. Germline CDR1 is MNHEY and CDR2 is SVGEGT. Losses at the gene ends were 7 bases for V and 5 bases for J; bases not matched to a gene: 12. The CDR3 is 15 residues long. For the CDR3, the DNA is TGTGCCAGCAAACCAGCGGGGAAGTCGTTAGATACGCAGTATTTT. Translation gives CASKPAGKSLDTQYF.

Many counts were recorded for this clonotype. V is TRBV24-1 and J is TRBJ2-2; D ambiguous. Trimming removed 0 bases from V and 0 bases from J, with 4 bases in between. Germline V gives CDR1 KGHDR, CDR2 SFDVKD. This CDR3 comprises 15 residues. The CDR3, as DNA: TGTGCCACCAGTGATTTGCAGTCGAACACCGGGGAGCTGTTTTTT. Encoded protein: CATSDLQSNTGELFF.

Ten or more counts support this clonotype. The rearrangement links TRBV6-2 or TRBV6-3 to TRBJ1-5, with 11 bases identical to TRBD1. The CDR3 runs 18 residues. V lost 2 bases, J lost 6 bases, and 12 bases stayed unmatched. Germline lookup yields CDR1 MNHEY and CDR2 SVGEGT. The CDR3 DNA sequence: TGTGCCAGCAGTTACCACGGGGTAGGACAGGGGGCAAGTCAGCCCCAGCATTTT. Protein sequence: CASSYHGVGQGASQPQHF.

The chain joins TRBV18 to TRBJ2-5; the D is unclear. Germline CDR1 and CDR2: KGHSH and LQKENI. V was pared by 0 bases and J by 4 bases, with 6 bases between. This CDR3 contains 13 residues. This chain's CDR3 is CASSPPNGETQYF. DNA for the CDR3: TGTGCCAGCTCACCACCGAATGGAGAGACCCAGTACTTC.

In this sample, this clonotype turned up many times. This sequence joins TRBV29-1 and TRBJ1-5, with D unclear. V shed 3 bases and J shed 7 bases, with 4 bases lying between them. Germline CDR1 SQVTM, CDR2 ANQGSEA. This CDR3 spans 10 amino acids. The CDR3 DNA reads as TGCAGCGTTGAGGGCCAGCCCCAGCATTTT. Protein product: CSVEGQPQHF.

This clonotype was recorded at least ten times. V usage is TRBV12-3 or TRBV12-4 and J usage is TRBJ2-5; 13 bases line up with TRBD2. After removal of 5 bases from V and 7 bases from J, the junction contained 4 bases not matched to a gene. The CDR3 runs to 14 residues. CDR3 sequence (DNA): TGTGCCAGCAGTCTGGGACTAGCGGGAATGACCCAGTACTTC. Translating it yields CASSLGLAGMTQYF.